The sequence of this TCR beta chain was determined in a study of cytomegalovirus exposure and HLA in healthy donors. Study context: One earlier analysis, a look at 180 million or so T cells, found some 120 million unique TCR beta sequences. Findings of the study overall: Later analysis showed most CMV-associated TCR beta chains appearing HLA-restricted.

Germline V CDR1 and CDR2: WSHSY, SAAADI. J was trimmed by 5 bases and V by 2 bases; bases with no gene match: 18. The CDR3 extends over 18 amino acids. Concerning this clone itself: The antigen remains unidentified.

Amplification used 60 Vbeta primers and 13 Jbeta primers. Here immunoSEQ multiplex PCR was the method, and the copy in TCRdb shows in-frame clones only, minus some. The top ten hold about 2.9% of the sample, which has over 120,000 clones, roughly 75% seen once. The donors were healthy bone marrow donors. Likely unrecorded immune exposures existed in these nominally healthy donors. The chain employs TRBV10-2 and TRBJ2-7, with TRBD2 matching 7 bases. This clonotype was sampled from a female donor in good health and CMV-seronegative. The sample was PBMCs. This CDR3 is CASSEPRVAGAQRNEQYF. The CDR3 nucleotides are TGCGCCAGCAGTGAGCCCCGGGTGGCGGGAGCACAGAGGAACGAGCAGTACTTC.